Each of the 2 T cell receptor beta chains below was sequenced from the same sample in a study of cytomegalovirus exposure and HLA in healthy donors. PCR was performed using 60 Vbeta and 13 Jbeta primers. This table comes from immunoSEQ multiplex PCR, and its TCRdb copy is limited to in-frame clones, with some not included. Seen here are some 150,000 clones, 84% observed once, and the top ten hold around 2.5%. Sequencing was performed on PBMCs. The receptor source for this set is a boy younger than 10 in good health and CMV-seronegative.

V gene TRBV6-1 combines with J gene TRBJ2-7; no definite D call. The V gene's germline CDR1 is MNHNS and CDR2 SASEGT. The V and J ends lost 1 base and 2 bases respectively, with 6 bases between them. The CDR3 totals 13 residues. CDR3 DNA sequence: TGTGCCAGCAGTGAAGGGCCCGCCTACGAGCAGTACTTC. It translates to CASSEGPAYEQYF.

The rearrangement joins TRBV4-3 to TRBJ2-7, with 7 bases aligning to TRBD1. The CDR3 sequence is 15 residues long. Per the germline V gene, CDR1 is LGHNA and CDR2 is YSLEER. The V segment lost 3 bases and the J segment 0 bases; nucleotides outside the gene matches: 5. CDR3 in DNA: TGCGCCAGCAGCCAGGGGACAGCAGACTCCTACGAGCAGTACTTC. It specifies CASSQGTADSYEQYF.